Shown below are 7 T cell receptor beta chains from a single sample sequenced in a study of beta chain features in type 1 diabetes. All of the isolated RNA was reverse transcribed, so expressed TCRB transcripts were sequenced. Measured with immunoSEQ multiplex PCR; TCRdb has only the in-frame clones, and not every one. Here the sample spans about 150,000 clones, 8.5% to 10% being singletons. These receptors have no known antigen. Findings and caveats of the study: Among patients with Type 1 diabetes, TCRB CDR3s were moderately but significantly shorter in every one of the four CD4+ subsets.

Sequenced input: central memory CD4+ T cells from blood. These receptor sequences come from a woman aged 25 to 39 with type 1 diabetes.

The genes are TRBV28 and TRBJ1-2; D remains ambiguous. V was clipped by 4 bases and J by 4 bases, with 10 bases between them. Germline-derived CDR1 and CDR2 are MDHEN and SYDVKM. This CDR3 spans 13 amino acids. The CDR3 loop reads CASSSGWSYGYTF. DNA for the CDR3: TGTGCCAGCAGTTCGGGGTGGAGCTATGGCTACACCTTC.

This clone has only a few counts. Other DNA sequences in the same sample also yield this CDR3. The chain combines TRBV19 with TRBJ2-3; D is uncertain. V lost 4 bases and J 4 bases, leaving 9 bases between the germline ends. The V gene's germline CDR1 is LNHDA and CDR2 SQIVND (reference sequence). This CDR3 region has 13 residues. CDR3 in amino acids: CASSTGLADTQYF. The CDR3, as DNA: TGTGCCAGTAGTACGGGTCTTGCAGATACGCAGTATTTT.

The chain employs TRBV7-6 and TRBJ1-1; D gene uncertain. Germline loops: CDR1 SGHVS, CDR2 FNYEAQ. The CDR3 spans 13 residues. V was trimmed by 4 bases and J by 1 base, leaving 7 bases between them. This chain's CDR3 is CASSWAGNTEAFF. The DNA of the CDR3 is TGTGCCAGCAGCTGGGCAGGGAACACTGAAGCTTTCTTT.

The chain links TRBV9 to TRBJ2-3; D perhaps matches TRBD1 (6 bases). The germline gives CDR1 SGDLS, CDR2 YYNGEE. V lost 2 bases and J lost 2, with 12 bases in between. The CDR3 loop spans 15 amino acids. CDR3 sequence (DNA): TGTGCCAGCAGCGTTTTACAGGGTCCCACAGATACGCAGTATTTT. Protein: CASSVLQGPTDTQYF. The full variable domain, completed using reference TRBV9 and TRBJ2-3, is DSGVTQTPKHLITATGQRVTLRCSPRSGDLSVYWYQQSLDQGLQFLIQYYNGEERAKGNILERFSAQQFPDLHSELNLSSLELGDSALYFCASSVLQGPTDTQYFGPGTRLTVL.

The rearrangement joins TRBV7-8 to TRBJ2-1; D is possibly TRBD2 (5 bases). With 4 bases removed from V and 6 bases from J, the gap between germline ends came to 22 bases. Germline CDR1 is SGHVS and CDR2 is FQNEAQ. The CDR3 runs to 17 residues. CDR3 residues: CASSSAFGLQQGNEQFF. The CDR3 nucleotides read TGTGCCAGCAGCTCGGCCTTTGGACTGCAGCAAGGCAATGAGCAGTTCTTC.

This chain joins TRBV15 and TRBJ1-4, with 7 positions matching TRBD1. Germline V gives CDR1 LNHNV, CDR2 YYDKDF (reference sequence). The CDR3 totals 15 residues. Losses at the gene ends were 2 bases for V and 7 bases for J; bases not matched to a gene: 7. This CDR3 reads CATSRSPGTAEKLFF. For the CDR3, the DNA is TGTGCCACCAGCAGATCCCCCGGGACAGCTGAAAAACTGTTTTTT.

The CDR3 loop reads CASRGNTEAFF. The CDR3 DNA sequence: TGTGCCAGCCGGGGGAACACTGAAGCTTTCTTT. The chain links TRBV28 to TRBJ1-1; D is uncertain. V was shortened by 8 bases and J by 1 base, with 5 bases between the two germline ends. The CDR3 has 11 amino acids. Germline V CDR1 and CDR2: MDHEN, SYDVKM.